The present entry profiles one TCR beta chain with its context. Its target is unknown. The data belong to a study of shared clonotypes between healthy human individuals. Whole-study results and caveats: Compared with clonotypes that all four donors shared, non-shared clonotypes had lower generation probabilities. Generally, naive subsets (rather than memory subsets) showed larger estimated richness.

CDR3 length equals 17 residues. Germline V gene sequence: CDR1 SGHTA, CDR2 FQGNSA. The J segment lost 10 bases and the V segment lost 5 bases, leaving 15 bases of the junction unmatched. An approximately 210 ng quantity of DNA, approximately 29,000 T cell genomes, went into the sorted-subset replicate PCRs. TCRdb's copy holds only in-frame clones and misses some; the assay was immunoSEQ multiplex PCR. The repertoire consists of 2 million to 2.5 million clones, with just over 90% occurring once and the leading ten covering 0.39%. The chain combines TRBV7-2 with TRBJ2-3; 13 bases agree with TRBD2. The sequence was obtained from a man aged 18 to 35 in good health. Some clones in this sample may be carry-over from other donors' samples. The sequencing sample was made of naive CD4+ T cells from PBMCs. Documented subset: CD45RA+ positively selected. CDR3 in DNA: TGTGCCAGCAGCCAGGGGACTAGCGGGGCCTCTTGGGAGGCGCAGTATTTT. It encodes CASSQGTSGASWEAQYF.